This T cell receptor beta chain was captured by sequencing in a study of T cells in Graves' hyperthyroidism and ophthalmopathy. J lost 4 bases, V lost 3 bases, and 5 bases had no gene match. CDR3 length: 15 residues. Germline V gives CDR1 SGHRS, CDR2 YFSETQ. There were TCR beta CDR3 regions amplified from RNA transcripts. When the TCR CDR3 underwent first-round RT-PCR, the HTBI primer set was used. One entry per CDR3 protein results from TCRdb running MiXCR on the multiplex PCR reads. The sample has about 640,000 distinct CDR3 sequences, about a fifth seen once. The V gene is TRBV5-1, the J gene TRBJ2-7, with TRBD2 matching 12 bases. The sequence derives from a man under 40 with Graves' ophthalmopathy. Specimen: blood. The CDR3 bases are TGCGCCAGCAGCTCTTGGACTAGCGGGGCTTACGAGCAGTACTTC. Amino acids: CASSSWTSGAYEQYF.